This record covers a single T cell receptor (beta chain). Antigen specificity is unknown. One end of the junction does not line up with germline, which may come from a read error. The data belong to a study of glioma-infiltrating T cells. Study-wide points: Non-neoplastic patients had below-expected tissue-blood divergence, while all gliomas exceeded expectation.

Amplification of TCR alpha and beta CDR3 regions from RNA used iRepertoire nested multiplex PCR. For one-step reverse transcription and amplification, roughly 95-400 ng of tissue mRNA or PBMC total RNA was used. TCRdb ran MiXCR on the multiplex PCR reads and lists one entry per CDR3 protein. The sample has under 200,000 distinct CDR3 sequences; around 40% are singletons. Germline V CDR1 and CDR2: LGHDT, YNNKEL (reference sequence). The CDR3 spans 16 residues. The rearrangement uses TRBV3-1 and TRBJ1-2, with TRBD1 as a possible D gene (5 bases). The sequenced sample consisted of glioma tissue, nonneoplastic brain tissue, or PBMCs (not recorded which). This sequence originates from a human donor with low-grade glioma or glioblastoma, undergoing nonglioma brain surgery, or in good health (not recorded which). CDR3: CASSKDRGSQPYGYTF. Written as DNA, the CDR3 is TGCGCCAGCAGCAAAGATCGGGGGAGTCAGCCCTATGGCTACACCTTC.